The next 30 T cell receptor beta chains were all read from a single sample in a study of blood T cells in healthy people across ages. A sample-barcoded 5' primer and a J-beta primer mix were used in a second PCR of about 7 to 12 cycles. MiXCR, applied by TCRdb to the 5' RACE reads, yields one record per CDR3 protein. The sample records more than 1.4 million distinct CDR3 sequences, approximately 42% being singletons. Input material: blood. The source of these receptors is a woman in her late teens or twenties in good health.

The chain carries TRBV4-1 and TRBJ2-2; D tentatively reads TRBD1 or TRBD2 (6 bases each). The CDR3 loop spans 16 amino acids. V lost 5 bases and J lost 6, with 19 bases in between. Germline V gene lookup returns CDR1 MGHRA and CDR2 YSYEKL. The CDR3 DNA is TGCGCCAGCAGCTCCAAGGGGGGAATCTTGCCCGGGGAGCTGTTTTTT. This sequence encodes CASSSKGGILPGELFF.

The chain combines TRBV6-2 or TRBV6-3 with TRBJ2-3; D is perhaps TRBD2 (6 bases). Between the trimmed V and J ends, which lost 6 bases and 7 bases, there was a span of 17 bases. This CDR3 spans 14 amino acids. Germline assignment: CDR1 MNHEY and CDR2 SVGEGT. DNA of the CDR3: TGTGCCAGCAGCCCGGGACTCTCTTATTATACGCAGTATTTT. It yields the protein CASSPGLSYYTQYF.

J is TRBJ2-1 and V is TRBV29-1, with D unclear. CDR3 size: 13 residues. V lost 0 bases, J lost 4 bases, and 7 bases lay in between. In germline, CDR1 is SQVTM, CDR2 ANQGSEA. The CDR3: CSVEDEQYNEQFF. The CDR3, as DNA: TGCAGCGTTGAAGATGAACAGTACAATGAGCAGTTCTTC.

The chain couples TRBV12-3 or TRBV12-4 to TRBJ2-7; 7 positions match TRBD2. The J call may be faulty, since TRBJ2-5 better matches the DNA end. The CDR3 has 16 residues. DNA of the CDR3: TGTGCCAGCAGCCCCGGGGACTATACCCACCAAGAGACCCAGTACTTC. Its translation: CASSPGDYTHQETQYF.

V and J are TRBV10-3 and TRBJ2-7; a possible D gene is TRBD1 (5 bases). CDR3 length: 12 amino acids. Deletions cut 6 bases from V and 6 bases from J, with 12 bases between. CDR1 is ENHRY, CDR2 SYGVKD, per germline. The CDR3 protein is CAIRIQDREQYF. The CDR3 nucleotides read TGTGCCATCAGGATACAGGATCGCGAGCAGTACTTC.

The CDR3 DNA is TGCGCCAGCAGCCAAAACACGGATCTAGCCAAAAACATTCAGTACTTC. Translation: CASSQNTDLAKNIQYF. V and J are TRBV4-1 and TRBJ2-4; no definite D call. Trimming pared 2 bases from V and 0 bases from J, leaving 11 bases between. The CDR3 has 16 amino acids. The germline V gene encodes CDR1 MGHRA and CDR2 YSYEKL.

This clonotype has only a few counts. The DNA for the CDR3 is TGTGCCAGCAGCTTAGTTGGGGCAGGGCAGAACACTGAAGCTTTCTTT. It translates to CASSLVGAGQNTEAFF. V usage is TRBV7-9 and J usage is TRBJ1-1, with a tentative D call TRBD1 (5 bases). V lost 1 base and J lost 1, with 13 bases in between. This CDR3 is built from 16 residues. Germline V lookup: CDR1 SEHNR, CDR2 FQNEAQ (reference sequence).

This clonotype has a handful of counts. The chain combines TRBV6-2 or TRBV6-3 with TRBJ2-1; D may be TRBD1 or TRBD2 (5 bases each). This CDR3 comprises 13 residues. The germline V and J ends were trimmed by 8 bases and 6 bases, with 14 bases remaining between them. The germline CDR1 and CDR2 sequences are MNHEY and SVGEGT. The CDR3 region is CASLPGAGNEQFF. DNA for the CDR3: TGTGCCAGCCTCCCCGGGGCGGGCAATGAGCAGTTCTTC.

This clonotype appeared a few times. The chain links TRBV5-1 to TRBJ2-7; D perhaps matches TRBD1 (6 bases). The V end was cut by 1 base, the J end by 2 bases, with 13 bases between. In germline, CDR1 is SGHRS, CDR2 YFSETQ. The CDR3 spans 15 residues. CDR3: CASSLSTQGTYEQYF. CDR3 in DNA: TGCGCCAGCAGCTTGAGCACGCAGGGGACCTACGAGCAGTACTTC.

The chain joins TRBV5-1 to TRBJ2-5, with D perhaps TRBD1 (6 bases). Germline CDR1 and CDR2: SGHRS and YFSETQ. V gave up 5 bases and J gave up 12 bases, with 26 bases separating them. The CDR3 runs to 15 residues. In nucleotides, the CDR3 is TGCGCCAGCAGACAGGGACAAGGGCCGGGCAATGAGAAGTACTTC. Protein sequence: CASRQGQGPGNEKYF. The complete variable domain, with remaining parts taken from reference TRBV5-1 and TRBJ2-5, reads KAGVTQTPRYLIKTRGQQVTLSCSPISGHRSVSWYQQTPGQGLQFLFEYFSETQRNKGNFPGRFSGRQFSNSRSEMNVSTLELGDSALYLCASRQGQGPGNEKYFGPGTRLLVL.

J is TRBJ2-5 and V is TRBV2; 11 nucleotides agree with TRBD2. This CDR3 contains 17 residues. The V and J ends lost 2 bases and 1 base, in that order; junction bases with no gene match: 6. Germline assignment: CDR1 SNHLY and CDR2 FYNNEI. CDR3 coding DNA: TGTGCCAGCAGTGAAACCCCTAGCGGGGGGATCCAAGAGACCCAGTACTTC. Translated, it gives CASSETPSGGIQETQYF.

The V and J genes are TRBV20-1 and TRBJ2-7, with D perhaps TRBD2 (5 bases). The V gene lost 1 base and the J gene lost 0 bases, with 16 bases spanning the gap. Germline loops: CDR1 DFQATT, CDR2 SNEGSKA (reference sequence). The CDR3 covers 16 residues. As DNA, the CDR3 is TGCAGTGCTAGAGTGTCGGCGGGTTCCTCCTCCTACGAGCAGTACTTC. Encoded protein: CSARVSAGSSSYEQYF.

The chain combines TRBV27 with TRBJ2-1; TRBD2 matches at 9 bases. In germline, CDR1 is MNHEY, CDR2 SMNVEV (reference sequence). The CDR3 contains 15 residues. V shed 5 bases, J shed 2 bases, and the junction held 4 bases outside the gene matches. CDR3 sequence: CASSVAGEAYNEQFF. The DNA for the CDR3 is TGTGCCAGCAGTGTAGCGGGGGAAGCCTACAATGAGCAGTTCTTC.

The V call is TRBV20-1, the J call TRBJ2-7, with a possible D match to TRBD1 (5 bases). The CDR3 has 11 amino acids. Trimming took 1 base from V and 5 from J, leaving 6 bases between them. CDR1 is DFQATT, CDR2 SNEGSKA, per germline (reference sequence). CDR3 region: CSARVGHEQYF. The CDR3 DNA reads TGCAGTGCTAGAGTGGGGCACGAGCAGTACTTC.

This clonotype appeared a few times. This chain uses TRBV30 with TRBJ1-2; the D is unclear. The CDR3 sequence is 13 residues long. CDR1 is GTSNPN and CDR2 is SVGIG in the germline V gene (reference sequence). Trimming took off 0 bases at V and 4 bases at J, with 9 bases between the two ends. The CDR3 spells CAWSVGSGYGYTF. The CDR3, as DNA: TGTGCCTGGAGTGTCGGTTCGGGCTATGGCTACACCTTC.

The chain recombines TRBV20-1 with TRBJ1-2; the D is unclear. CDR1 is DFQATT and CDR2 is SNEGSKA in the germline V gene (reference sequence). The CDR3 is made up of 13 amino acids. V was clipped by 7 bases and J by 8 bases, with 20 bases between them. The CDR3 DNA reads TGCAGTGGACTAGAAGACAACCCCGAGGGCTACACCTTC. Translated: CSGLEDNPEGYTF.

This chain joins TRBV27 and TRBJ2-5, with 11 bases fitting TRBD2. Germline CDR1 and CDR2: MNHEY and SMNVEV (reference sequence). Trimming took 7 bases from V and 1 from J; bases not matched to a gene: 5. This CDR3 has 15 residues. The CDR3 nucleotides are TGTGCCAGCAATCGGCTAGCGGGGGGCCAAGAGACCCAGTACTTC. This encodes CASNRLAGGQETQYF.

The table lists this clonotype with a few counts. V gene TRBV20-1 combines with J gene TRBJ2-7; 9 nucleotides match TRBD1. CDR3 length equals 12 residues. Germline values: CDR1 DFQATT, CDR2 SNEGSKA (reference sequence). Unmatched junction bases numbered 5, after V lost 6 bases and J lost 5 bases. In DNA form, the CDR3 reads TGCAGTGCCGGGACAGGGTCCAACGAGCAGTACTTC. Its protein product is CSAGTGSNEQYF.

The chain carries TRBV20-1 and TRBJ1-6, with unresolved D. Trimming shortened V by 1 base and J by 12 bases, and 7 bases separated the two germline ends. Looked up from germline, CDR1 is DFQATT and CDR2 is SNEGSKA (reference sequence). The CDR3 runs to 11 residues. CDR3 sequence (DNA): TGCAGTGCTAGAGGAAGGTTACCCCTCCACTTT. Translating it yields CSARGRLPLHF.

This sequence joins TRBV29-1 and TRBJ2-3; D gene uncertain. CDR3 length equals 12 residues. Trimming removed 3 bases at V and 4 bases at J, with 8 bases between. Germline CDR1 and CDR2: SQVTM and ANQGSEA. CDR3 loop: CSVDLSSDTQYF. The CDR3 coding sequence is TGCAGCGTTGACCTTAGTTCAGATACGCAGTATTTT.

The chain is built from TRBV20-1 and TRBJ1-1; D is possibly TRBD1 (6 bases). The ends were cut back, 6 bases at V and 4 bases at J, with 18 bases in the middle. The CDR3 totals 14 residues. Germline loops: CDR1 DFQATT, CDR2 SNEGSKA (reference sequence). CDR3 region: CSAKGGGGGTEAFF. The DNA of the CDR3 is TGCAGTGCAAAAGGGGGGGGCGGGGGCACTGAAGCTTTCTTT.

Of note for this clonotype: The junction does not match germline at one end; this may be a read error. This chain links TRBV30 with TRBJ2-3; 12 bases match TRBD2. CDR1 and CDR2 from the germline V gene are GTSNPN and SVGIG (reference sequence). The CDR3 loop spans 17 amino acids. CDR3 in DNA: TGTGCCTGGAGTGCTTCGAGGACTAGCGGGAACACAGATACGCGGTATTTT. It is translated as CAWSASRTSGNTDTRYF.

This clonotype was observed a single time. The chain carries TRBV20-1 and TRBJ2-1; D possibly corresponds to TRBD2 (6 bases). The CDR3 is made up of 12 amino acids. Germline loops: CDR1 DFQATT, CDR2 SNEGSKA (reference sequence). Deletions cut 6 bases from V and 12 bases from J, with 18 bases between. The DNA of the CDR3 is TGCAGTGCCAACCTGGACTACAAGAGGCAGTTCTTC. It specifies CSANLDYKRQFF.

This clonotype was seen only a few times. The chain joins TRBV20-1 to TRBJ2-1, with 10 bases lining up with TRBD2. With V trimmed by 6 bases and J by 7 bases, 6 bases remained unmatched. Germline values: CDR1 DFQATT, CDR2 SNEGSKA (reference sequence). This CDR3 region has 13 residues. The CDR3 DNA sequence: TGCAGTGCCCCTAGCGGGAGTGCAAATGAGCAGTTCTTC. It yields the protein CSAPSGSANEQFF.

This chain links TRBV20-1 with TRBJ2-3, with TRBD2 identical over 7 bases. This CDR3 is 15 amino acids long. Trimming cost V 3 bases and J 6 bases; bases outside gene matches: 12. Germline assignment: CDR1 DFQATT and CDR2 SNEGSKA (reference sequence). The CDR3, as DNA: TGCAGTGCTAGTATGGGGACTACTCTCCCGGATACGCAGTATTTT. The encoded protein is CSASMGTTLPDTQYF.

This clonotype was picked up a small number of times. Compared with germline, one end of the junction differs, possibly owing to a read error. The chain joins TRBV7-7 to TRBJ2-7, with TRBD1 identical over 9 bases. Germline CDR1 is SSHAT and CDR2 is FNYEAQ (reference sequence). There are 16 residues in the CDR3. CDR3 coding DNA: TGTGCTAGCAGCACTCGTGCGGGGACAGGGCTCAATGAGCAGTACTTC. This translates into CASSTRAGTGLNEQYF.

The chain links TRBV7-2 to TRBJ2-5, with a possible D match to TRBD1 (5 bases). Germline CDR1 SGHTA, CDR2 FQGNSA. V shed 0 bases and J shed 0 bases, with 8 bases lying between them. The CDR3 is 15 residues long. The DNA of the CDR3 is TGTGCCAGCAGCTTAGCCGGCAGGGACCAAGAGACCCAGTACTTC. The encoded protein is CASSLAGRDQETQYF. Full variable domain (missing parts from reference TRBV7-2 and TRBJ2-5): GAGVSQSPSNKVTEKGKDVELRCDPISGHTALYWYRQSLGQGLEFLIYFQGNSAPDKSGLPSDRFSAERTGGSVSTLTIQRTQQEDSAVYLCASSLAGRDQETQYFGPGTRLLVL.

The chain links TRBV6-1 to TRBJ1-2, with D unclear. With 0 bases removed from V and 8 bases from J, the gap between germline ends came to 13 bases. Germline CDR1 and CDR2: MNHNS and SASEGT. This CDR3 spans 14 amino acids. The CDR3 sequence is CASSEAWARGGYTF. CDR3 nucleotide sequence: TGTGCCAGCAGTGAAGCTTGGGCACGAGGAGGCTACACCTTC.

CDR3 sequence: CASSLGTGTYYGYTF. The CDR3 DNA follows: TGTGCCAGCAGCCTGGGGACAGGAACCTACTATGGCTACACCTTC. The rearrangement joins TRBV5-4 to TRBJ1-2; the match to TRBD1 covers 8 bases. The CDR3 totals 15 residues. Germline trimming cut 4 bases from V and 3 bases from J; bases unmatched to any gene: 8. Germline V gives CDR1 SGHNT, CDR2 YYREEE (reference sequence).

This clonotype was detected a few times. This chain connects TRBV3-1 to TRBJ1-2; 9 bases line up with TRBD1. After removal of 2 bases from V and 6 bases from J, the junction contained 7 bases not matched to a gene. The CDR3 sequence is 15 residues long. Germline V CDR1 and CDR2: LGHDT, YNNKEL (reference sequence). In DNA, the CDR3 is TGTGCCAGCAGCCAATATACGGGACAGGGTAATGGCTACACCTTC. Its protein is CASSQYTGQGNGYTF.